The 9 T cell receptor beta chains below were found in one sample sequenced in a study of PD-L1 blockade in urothelial cancer. The sample's time point: pretreatment peripheral blood. Method: immunoSEQ multiplex PCR; TCRdb's copy keeps in-frame clones and lacks some. The sample lists tens of thousands of clones, about four fifths occurring once. The material was PBMCs, obtained around atezolizumab (anti-PD-L1) treatment. These TCRs come from a man aged 65 to 85 with urothelial cancer.

The V call is TRBV11-2, the J call TRBJ1-1; D uncertain. Per germline, CDR1 SGHAT and CDR2 FQNNGV. There are 11 residues in the CDR3. V shed 5 bases and J shed 11 bases, with 12 bases lying between them. This CDR3 reads CASSETGNAFF. The CDR3 DNA sequence: TGTGCCAGCAGCGAGACGGGTAACGCTTTCTTT.

The rearrangement joins TRBV29-1 to TRBJ2-7; a weak D match, TRBD2 (6 bases). CDR3 length equals 11 residues. In germline, CDR1 is SQVTM, CDR2 ANQGSEA. V lost 4 bases and J lost 3, with 7 bases in between. CDR3 DNA: TGCAGCGTTGCGGACTACTACGAGCAGTACTTC. Translating it yields CSVADYYEQYF.

This clone has a handful of counts. The rearrangement links TRBV10-3 to TRBJ2-7; 7 nucleotides agree with TRBD2. V shed 4 bases and J 6 bases; nucleotides not matched to a gene: 6. The CDR3 has 13 residues. Germline V lookup: CDR1 ENHRY, CDR2 SYGVKD. CDR3 amino acids: CAISVSGLGEQYF. The CDR3 nucleotides read TGTGCCATCAGTGTTAGCGGGTTGGGCGAGCAGTACTTC.

This clone was detected only a few times. The V call is TRBV11-3, the J call TRBJ2-1; 7 nucleotides line up with TRBD1. The CDR3 has 16 residues. Germline loops: CDR1 SGHNT, CDR2 YENEEA. Losses at the gene ends were 5 bases for V and 5 bases for J; bases not matched to a gene: 12. CDR3 loop: CASSPRDRGGHNEQFF. Here the CDR3 DNA reads TGTGCCAGCAGCCCCCGGGACAGAGGAGGCCACAATGAGCAGTTCTTC.

The V and J genes are TRBV9 and TRBJ1-1, with TRBD1 identical over 8 bases. V lost 3 bases and J lost 2; bases outside the gene matches: 6. The length of the CDR3 is 15 residues. Germline V lookup: CDR1 SGDLS, CDR2 YYNGEE. The CDR3 sequence: CASSALGTGNTEAFF. CDR3 coding DNA: TGTGCCAGCAGCGCACTCGGGACAGGTAACACTGAAGCTTTCTTT.

This clone was detected a few times. The chain couples TRBV4-1 to TRBJ1-1; D is possibly TRBD1 (5 bases). V lost 0 bases to trimming and J lost 5 bases, with 10 bases between them. The germline gives CDR1 MGHRA, CDR2 YSYEKL. This CDR3 region has 14 residues. The CDR3 here is CASSQDQGGTEAFF. CDR3 bases: TGCGCCAGCAGCCAAGATCAGGGAGGGACTGAAGCTTTCTTT.

The rearrangement uses TRBV5-1 and TRBJ1-1; 7 bases are a match to TRBD1. There are 14 residues in the CDR3. V shed 4 bases and J 3 bases; nucleotides not matched to a gene: 6. Germline V gene data show CDR1 as SGHRS and CDR2 as YFSETQ. This chain's CDR3 is CASSAGQKYTEAFF. For the CDR3, the DNA is TGCGCCAGCAGCGCGGGACAGAAATACACTGAAGCTTTCTTT.

The rearrangement joins TRBV30 to TRBJ1-2, with D perhaps matching TRBD1 (5 bases). Trimming shortened V by 2 bases and J by 5 bases, and 9 bases separated the two germline ends. Per germline, CDR1 GTSNPN and CDR2 SVGIG (reference sequence). The CDR3 covers 12 residues. CDR3: CAWSRQIYGYTF. CDR3 nucleotide sequence: TGTGCCTGGAGTCGACAGATTTATGGCTACACCTTC.

The CDR3 region has the DNA TGTGCCAGTAGTATAGTCCCTGCCGGCGGTTACTACAATCAGCCCCAGCATTTT. Amino acids: CASSIVPAGGYYNQPQHF. The chain links TRBV19 to TRBJ1-5; unclear D gene. This CDR3 has 18 amino acids. Between the trimmed V and J ends, which lost 1 base and 3 bases, there was a span of 19 bases. CDR1 LNHDA and CDR2 SQIVND come from the germline V gene (reference sequence). The variable domain in full, completed from reference TRBV19 and TRBJ1-5, reads DGGITQSPKYLFRKEGQNVTLSCEQNLNHDAMYWYRQDPGQGLRLIYYSQIVNDFQKGDIAEGYSVSREKKESFPLTVTSAQKNPTAFYLCASSIVPAGGYYNQPQHFGDGTRLSIL.